This T cell receptor (beta chain) was documented in a study of T cell repertoires in cytomegalovirus infection. Study-level points and caveats: The response measured ex vivo was dominated by TCR beta clonotypes (HLA-C-restricted and CMV-specific).

TCRdb independently ran MiXCR on the reads; one entry per CDR3 protein. The sample holds 200,000 to 300,000 distinct CDR3 sequences, approximately 9% seen once. The germline gives CDR1 SGHVS, CDR2 FQNEAQ. This CDR3 contains 15 residues. The V segment lost 2 bases and the J segment 7 bases; nucleotides outside the gene matches: 4. This clonotype was seen a few times. Its matching antigen is unknown. The genes are TRBV7-8 and TRBJ2-1; TRBD2 matches at 11 bases. The sample was PBMCs. The clonotype comes from a human donor in good health (CMV status not recorded). Some clones in this sample may be carry-over from other donors' samples. As DNA, the CDR3 is TGTGCCAGCAGCTTACGACTAGCGGGGACGAATGAGCAGTTCTTC. Protein product: CASSLRLAGTNEQFF. Using reference TRBV7-8 and TRBJ2-1 for the parts outside the CDR3, the full variable domain is GAGVSQSPRYKVAKRGQDVALRCDPISGHVSLFWYQQALGQGPEFLTYFQNEAQLDKSGLPSDRFFAERPEGSVSTLKIQRTQQEDSAVYLCASSLRLAGTNEQFFGPGTRLTVL.